The sequence of this T cell receptor beta chain was determined in a study of T-cell reconstitution after alpha-beta-depleted transplantation in children. The CDR3 length is 16 residues. V shed 0 bases and J 7 bases; nucleotides not matched to a gene: 4. Germline V gene lookup returns CDR1 SGHRS and CDR2 YFSETQ. Unique molecular identifiers featured in how the TCRbeta library was prepared. TCRdb re-called the PCR reads with MiXCR, one entry per CDR3 protein. Here the sample spans roughly 400,000 distinct CDR3 sequences, about 20% being singletons. This receptor was obtained from a human donor who donated a stem cell graft to a child with acute myeloid leukemia. V and J are TRBV5-1 and TRBJ2-3; 14 bases match TRBD2. The sample in question was PBMCs from the stem cell graft donor, obtained from the stem cell graft. The CDR3 is CASSLEGLAGVNTQYF. The DNA of the CDR3 is TGCGCCAGCAGCTTGGAGGGACTAGCGGGAGTAAATACGCAGTATTTT.